There are many counts of the clone carrying this T cell receptor (beta chain). Its specificity is not known. This entry is derived from a study of T cells after yellow fever vaccination. Conversion of TCR transcripts into cDNA relied on 5'RACE template switching, which added a universal primer site and UMIs. TCRdb called the 5' RACE reads again in MiXCR, with one record for every CDR3 protein. Of 200,000 to 250,000 distinct CDR3 sequences listed, 3.2% are singletons. Study findings and constraints: The booster response re-showed most primary clones: around 96% CD4, 88% CD8. From the bulk population, abundant clonotypes could contaminate and appear within FACS-sorted repertoires.

The receptor was derived from a young man who received the YFV17D yellow fever vaccine. The material sequenced was CD4+ T cells sorted from PBMCs, taken 10 days after the yellow fever booster vaccination.

The CDR3 region has the DNA TGCAGTGCTCCCCGTGGGACTAGCGGTCCGGAAGAGACCCAGTACTTC. Its translation: CSAPRGTSGPEETQYF. J is TRBJ2-5 and V is TRBV20-1; 11 positions match TRBD2. V lost 5 bases, J lost 3 bases, and 11 bases stayed unmatched. Per the germline V gene, CDR1 is DFQATT and CDR2 is SNEGSKA (reference sequence). The CDR3 is 16 residues long.